This T cell receptor beta chain came from a study of blood T cells in healthy people across ages. With 0 bases removed from V and 0 bases from J, the gap between germline ends came to 16 bases. CDR3 length: 17 residues. Germline loops: CDR1 SGHDT, CDR2 YYEEEE. A sample-barcoded 5' primer and a J-beta primer mix were used in a second PCR of roughly 6 to 12 cycles. A template-switch adaptor with 12 random nucleotides tagged each cDNA molecule. TCRdb re-derived calls from the 5' RACE reads in MiXCR, one entry per CDR3 protein. The repertoire holds around 1.5 million distinct CDR3 sequences, with 42% as singletons.

This chain uses TRBV5-6 with TRBJ2-7; no firm D call. This sequence originates from a woman aged 18-35 years in good health. Sequenced sample: blood. The CDR3 reads CASSLGPIRYLSYEQYF. The CDR3 nucleotides read TGTGCCAGCAGCTTGGGCCCCATCAGGTACCTCTCCTACGAGCAGTACTTC. Full variable domain (missing parts from reference TRBV5-6 and TRBJ2-7): DAGVTQSPTHLIKTRGQQVTLRCSPKSGHDTVSWYQQALGQGPQFIFQYYEEEERQRGNFPDRFSGHQFPNYSSELNVNALLLGDSALYLCASSLGPIRYLSYEQYFGPGTRLTVT.